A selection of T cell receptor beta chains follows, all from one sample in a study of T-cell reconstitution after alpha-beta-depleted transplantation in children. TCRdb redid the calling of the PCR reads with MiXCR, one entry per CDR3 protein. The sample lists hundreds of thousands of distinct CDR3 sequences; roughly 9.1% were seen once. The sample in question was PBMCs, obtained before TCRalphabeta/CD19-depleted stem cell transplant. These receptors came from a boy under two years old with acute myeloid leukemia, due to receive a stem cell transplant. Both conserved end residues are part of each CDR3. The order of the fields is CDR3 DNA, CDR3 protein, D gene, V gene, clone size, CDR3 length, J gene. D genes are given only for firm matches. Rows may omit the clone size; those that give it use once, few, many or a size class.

DNA: TGTGCCAGTAGTATCACGACAGGGGAAAACACCGGGGAGCTGTTTTTT
CDR3: CASSITTGENTGELFF
D: TRBD1
V: TRBV19
size: NA
length: 16
J: TRBJ2-2

DNA: TGTGCCAGCAGCAACACACGGTGGGGCACAGATACGCAGTATTTT
CDR3: CASSNTRWGTDTQYF
D: NA
V: TRBV12-3/TRBV12-4
size: few
length: 15
J: TRBJ2-3

DNA: TGCGCCAGCAGCTTGCGCGGAGAGCAGTTCTTC
CDR3: CASSLRGEQFF
D: NA
V: TRBV5-1
size: many
length: 11
J: TRBJ2-1

DNA: TGTGCCAGCAGTTGGAACGACGGAAAACTGTTTTTT
CDR3: CASSWNDGKLFF
D: NA
V: TRBV27
size: many
length: 12
J: TRBJ1-4

DNA: TGTGCCAGCAGCCGGGGGCAGGGTAGAACCTACGAGCAGTACTTC
CDR3: CASSRGQGRTYEQYF
D: NA
V: TRBV5-5
size: many
length: 15
J: TRBJ2-7

DNA: TGTGCCAGCAGCCAAGATAGGAGGGAGTGGGAGCAGTACTTC
CDR3: CASSQDRREWEQYF
D: NA
V: TRBV4-2
size: many
length: 14
J: TRBJ2-7

DNA: TGTGCCAGCAGCCCCGCGGGACAGCCTTACTACGAGCAGTACTTC
CDR3: CASSPAGQPYYEQYF
D: NA
V: TRBV3-1
size: many
length: 15
J: TRBJ2-7

DNA: TGTGCCAGCAGTTTATCCTACCTGACAGGGGCCTCTGGAAACACCATATATTTT
CDR3: CASSLSYLTGASGNTIYF
D: TRBD1
V: TRBV28
size: many
length: 18
J: TRBJ1-3

DNA: TGTGCCAGCAGCCTTGGACTAGCGGGGGGGATCCAGTACTTC
CDR3: CASSLGLAGGIQYF
D: TRBD2
V: TRBV3-1
size: many
length: 14
J: TRBJ2-5

DNA: TGTGCCAGCAAAAGGGGGCCTTATAGCAATCAGCCCCAGCATTTT
CDR3: CASKRGPYSNQPQHF
D: TRBD1
V: TRBV6-1
size: many
length: 15
J: TRBJ1-5

DNA: TGTGCCAGCAGTTTAAAGGGAACAGGGGGCAATCAGCCCCAGCATTTT
CDR3: CASSLKGTGGNQPQHF
D: TRBD1
V: TRBV12-3/TRBV12-4
size: NA
length: 16
J: TRBJ1-5

DNA: TGTGCCAGCAATAAGGGGGGCCCGCTCACAGATACGCAGTATTTT
CDR3: CASNKGGPLTDTQYF
D: NA
V: TRBV4-2
size: many
length: 15
J: TRBJ2-3

DNA: TGCGCCAGCAGCTTGGCTAGCGGGGGGTACACAGATACGCAGTATTTT
CDR3: CASSLASGGYTDTQYF
D: TRBD2
V: TRBV5-1
size: NA
length: 16
J: TRBJ2-3

DNA: TGCGCCAGCAGCTTGGGGAGCGGGAGGGCCGACGAGCAGTACTTC
CDR3: CASSLGSGRADEQYF
D: TRBD2
V: TRBV5-1
size: many
length: 15
J: TRBJ2-7

DNA: TGTGCCAGCACGTGGGACAGGGGGAGCTACGAGCAGTACTTC
CDR3: CASTWDRGSYEQYF
D: TRBD1
V: TRBV2
size: many
length: 14
J: TRBJ2-7

DNA: TGCGCCAGCAGCACGGGGGGCCAAGAGACCCAGTACTTC
CDR3: CASSTGGQETQYF
D: TRBD2
V: TRBV5-1
size: NA
length: 13
J: TRBJ2-5

DNA: TGTGCCAGCAGCCAAGGGCCAGGGGCCCAGTACGAGCAGTACTTC
CDR3: CASSQGPGAQYEQYF
D: NA
V: TRBV3-1
size: many
length: 15
J: TRBJ2-7

DNA: TGTGCCAGCAGCCCCGGTCAGGGCGGTAATGAAAAACTGTTTTTT
CDR3: CASSPGQGGNEKLFF
D: NA
V: TRBV28
size: many
length: 15
J: TRBJ1-4

DNA: TGTGCCAGCAGTTTGTGGCAGGGAATCCAAAACATTCAGTACTTC
CDR3: CASSLWQGIQNIQYF
D: NA
V: TRBV12-3/TRBV12-4
size: many
length: 15
J: TRBJ2-4

DNA: TGTGCCAGCTGTTTGCATGGACAGGGCATCCACTCTGGGGCCAACGTCCTTACTTTC
CDR3: CASCLHGQGIHSGANVLTF
D: TRBD1
V: TRBV12-3/TRBV12-4
size: NA
length: 19
J: TRBJ2-6

DNA: TGCAGTGCTAGACCGTGGACTAGCGGGGGGGAGCAGTTCTTC
CDR3: CSARPWTSGGEQFF
D: TRBD2
V: TRBV20-1
size: few
length: 14
J: TRBJ2-1

DNA: TGTGCCAGCAGCCCAGGGACACCCTACAATGAGCAGTTCTTC
CDR3: CASSPGTPYNEQFF
D: NA
V: TRBV4-2
size: many
length: 14
J: TRBJ2-1